These T cell receptor beta chains were read from a single sample in a study of T-cell memory formation after mild COVID-19. TCRdb ran MiXCR on the 5' RACE reads and lists one entry per CDR3 protein. This sample has more than 110,000 distinct CDR3 sequences, with approximately 25% found just once. Sequencing was performed on PBMCs or a T cell subset sorted from them (not recorded which). The receptors were sampled from an adult woman who had mild COVID-19 (a few samples of this study predate the infection). Cell type and time point are not known. Both conserved end residues are part of each CDR3. The order of the fields is V gene, J gene, clone size, D gene, CDR3 protein, CDR3 DNA. D genes are given only for firm matches. The listing skips clone size in some rows; elsewhere it reads once, few, many or a size class.

>TRBV7-9|TRBJ2-7|.|TRBD1
CASSRDRGFEQYF
TGTGCCAGCAGCAGGGACAGGGGATTCGAGCAGTACTTC
>TRBV3-1|TRBJ1-5|.|TRBD1
CASSQTGQGGYQPQHF
TGTGCCAGCAGCCAGACCGGACAGGGAGGTTACCAGCCCCAGCATTTT
>TRBV7-9|TRBJ1-2|many|TRBD1
CASSLGDRGFYGYTF
TGTGCCAGCAGCTTAGGGGACAGGGGTTTCTATGGCTACACCTTC
>TRBV24-1|TRBJ1-2|.|TRBD1
CATSDAGTGEGYTF
TGTGCCACCAGTGATGCCGGGACAGGGGAAGGCTACACCTTC
>TRBV6-6|TRBJ2-7|.|.
CASSTTGASTYEQYF
TGTGCCAGCAGTACGACAGGCGCAAGTACCTACGAGCAGTACTTC
>TRBV6-5|TRBJ1-2|.|TRBD1
CASSYQGDYGYTF
TGTGCCAGCAGTTACCAGGGGGACTATGGCTACACCTTC
>TRBV20-1|TRBJ2-5|few|TRBD2
CSAIVAGGYQETQYF
TGCAGTGCTATAGTGGCGGGGGGATACCAAGAGACCCAGTACTTC
>TRBV5-1|TRBJ2-7|few|TRBD2
CASSLVGLVEFEQYF
TGCGCCAGCAGCTTAGTGGGACTAGTTGAGTTCGAGCAGTACTTC
>TRBV28|TRBJ1-3|.|.
CASSSGRPTSGNTIYF
TGTGCCAGCAGTTCGGGACGGCCGACCTCTGGAAACACCATATATTTT
>TRBV6-5|TRBJ2-3|once|TRBD2
CASSSASGGLTDTQYF
TGTGCCAGCAGTTCTGCTAGCGGGGGCCTAACAGATACGCAGTATTTT
>TRBV12-3/TRBV12-4|TRBJ1-1|few|.
CASPGNTEAFF
TGTGCCAGCCCTGGGAACACTGAAGCTTTCTTT
>TRBV5-1|TRBJ2-1|few|TRBD2
CASSLREGSYNEQFF
TGCGCCAGCAGCTTACGGGAGGGCTCCTACAATGAGCAGTTCTTC
>TRBV29-1|TRBJ1-1|once|.
CSVEMAGEAFF
TGCAGCGTTGAAATGGCAGGGGAAGCTTTCTTT
>TRBV7-9|TRBJ1-5|.|TRBD1
CASSSGQGGQPQHF
TGTGCCAGCAGCTCGGGACAGGGGGGTCAGCCCCAGCATTTT
>TRBV7-9|TRBJ2-7|.|TRBD1
CASSLEGRGQAYEQYF
TGTGCCAGCAGCTTAGAAGGCAGGGGACAGGCCTACGAGCAGTACTTC
>TRBV20-1|TRBJ2-1|.|TRBD1
CSARGTEGPYEQFF
TGCAGTGCTAGGGGGACAGAAGGGCCGTATGAGCAGTTCTTC
>TRBV7-6|TRBJ1-1|few|.
CASSQAGYTEAFF
TGTGCCAGCAGCCAGGCCGGGTACACTGAAGCTTTCTTT
>TRBV6-5|TRBJ2-5|.|TRBD1
CASSDRGLETQYF
TGTGCCAGCAGTGACAGGGGTTTAGAGACCCAGTACTTC
>TRBV15|TRBJ1-5|.|TRBD1
CATSRDGDSNQPQHF
TGTGCCACCAGCAGAGATGGGGACAGTAATCAGCCCCAGCATTTT
>TRBV7-8|TRBJ2-1|few|TRBD1
CASSSRTGHYNEQFF
TGTGCCAGCAGCTCCAGGACAGGGCACTACAATGAGCAGTTCTTC
>TRBV3-1|TRBJ1-4|.|.
CASSQDIPDDEKLFF
TGTGCCAGCAGCCAAGATATCCCAGATGATGAAAAACTGTTTTTT
>TRBV4-1|TRBJ1-1|few|.
CASSQATYLGTEAFF
TGCGCCAGCAGCCAGGCGACCTACTTGGGGACTGAAGCTTTCTTT
>TRBV7-9|TRBJ2-3|.|.
CASSPRFAGDFTDTQYF
TGTGCCAGCAGCCCACGGTTCGCAGGGGATTTCACAGATACGCAGTATTTT
>TRBV5-1|TRBJ1-6|.|.
CASSPGVSNNSPLHF
TGCGCCAGCAGCCCCGGGGTGTCGAATAATTCACCCCTCCACTTT
>TRBV7-9|TRBJ2-1|.|.
CASSPGAETAYNEQFF
TGTGCCAGCAGTCCGGGGGCGGAGACCGCCTACAATGAGCAGTTCTTC
>TRBV24-1|TRBJ2-5|few|.
CATSDQGNGETQYF
TGTGCCACCAGTGACCAGGGGAATGGAGAGACCCAGTACTTC
>TRBV5-1|TRBJ2-5|few|.
CASSVASGAEGETQYF
TGCGCCAGCAGTGTTGCTTCCGGGGCTGAGGGAGAGACCCAGTACTTC
>TRBV9|TRBJ2-2|.|TRBD2
CASVAGANTGELFF
TGTGCCAGTGTAGCGGGAGCGAACACCGGGGAGCTGTTTTTT
>TRBV29-1|TRBJ2-5|.|.
CSVEGFRDGQETQYF
TGCAGCGTTGAAGGGTTCCGGGACGGTCAAGAGACCCAGTACTTC
>TRBV9|TRBJ1-1|.|TRBD1
CASSSTGTGYTEAFF
TGTGCCAGCAGCAGTACCGGGACAGGATACACTGAAGCTTTCTTT
>TRBV24-1|TRBJ2-1|.|TRBD2
CATSDLRGTSGRMVNEQFF
TGTGCCACCAGTGATTTGCGGGGGACTAGCGGGAGAATGGTAAATGAGCAGTTCTTC
>TRBV25-1|TRBJ1-5|few|.
CASSEWRGVQHF
TGTGCCAGCAGTGAATGGAGAGGGGTCCAGCATTTT
>TRBV5-1|TRBJ2-7|.|TRBD1
CASRRQGSRGGEQYF
TGCGCCAGCAGAAGACAGGGGTCGAGAGGGGGCGAGCAGTACTTC
>TRBV9|TRBJ1-5|.|.
CASSVSRGAGQPQHF
TGTGCCAGCAGCGTCTCCAGGGGCGCAGGGCAGCCCCAGCATTTT
>TRBV12-3/TRBV12-4|TRBJ1-1|few|.
CASSLEGYGEAFF
TGTGCCAGCAGTTTAGAGGGATACGGTGAAGCTTTCTTT
>TRBV4-3|TRBJ2-5|.|TRBD2
CASSPLGASGSGETQYF
TGCGCCAGCAGCCCGCTAGGGGCTAGCGGGAGCGGGGAGACCCAGTACTTC
>TRBV20-1|TRBJ2-7|few|TRBD1
CSARGGRGYEQYF
TGCAGTGCTAGAGGAGGCAGGGGGTACGAGCAGTACTTC
>TRBV6-5|TRBJ2-5|.|TRBD1
CASSNPGQGYFSETQYF
TGTGCCAGCAGTAATCCCGGACAGGGGTACTTCTCGGAGACCCAGTACTTC
>TRBV20-1|TRBJ1-2|few|TRBD1
CSARDAGGGGYTF
TGCAGTGCTAGAGATGCAGGGGGCGGTGGCTACACCTTC
>TRBV15|TRBJ2-1|few|.
CATSRDRLVDNEQFF
TGTGCCACCAGCAGAGATCGGCTAGTTGACAATGAGCAGTTCTTC
>TRBV7-9|TRBJ2-1|.|.
CAPARLRHNEQFF
TGTGCCCCAGCGCGGCTTAGGCACAATGAGCAGTTCTTC
>TRBV5-1|TRBJ2-1|few|TRBD2
CATREGGANEQFF
TGCGCCACCCGGGAGGGGGGGGCCAATGAGCAGTTCTTC
>TRBV24-1|TRBJ1-3|many|.
CATSDPGGNTIYF
TGTGCCACCAGTGATCCGGGCGGAAACACCATATATTTT
>TRBV10-3|TRBJ2-7|few|TRBD2
CAIKPGGVPEQYF
TGTGCCATCAAACCGGGAGGCGTACCCGAGCAGTACTTC
>TRBV30|TRBJ2-1|.|.
CAWSAIRAYNEQFF
TGTGCCTGGAGTGCCATTAGGGCCTACAATGAGCAGTTCTTC
>TRBV11-2|TRBJ2-1|few|.
CASSFFDEQFF
TGTGCCAGCAGCTTCTTCGATGAGCAGTTCTTC
>TRBV5-1|TRBJ2-7|.|.
CASSLGSPTSEQYF
TGCGCCAGCAGCTTGGGGTCCCCCACTTCCGAGCAGTACTTC
>TRBV20-1|TRBJ1-1|.|.
CSARDMALGGTEAFF
TGCAGTGCTAGAGATATGGCCCTGGGAGGGACTGAAGCTTTCTTT
>TRBV7-8|TRBJ2-3|few|.
CASSFIRDRGTDTQYF
TGTGCCAGCAGCTTCATTCGGGACCGGGGCACAGATACGCAGTATTTT
>TRBV7-3|TRBJ2-5|few|TRBD2
CASSLRAAGSRPYSGETQYF
TGTGCCAGCAGCCTACGGGCAGCGGGGAGCCGCCCCTACTCTGGAGAGACCCAGTACTTC
>TRBV29-1|TRBJ2-7|.|TRBD2
CSVSGLAGAWDEQYF
TGCAGCGTTTCGGGACTAGCGGGAGCGTGGGACGAGCAGTACTTC
>TRBV19|TRBJ1-2|.|.
CASSIPIGRTANYGYTF
TGTGCCAGTAGTATCCCGATCGGACGGACGGCAAACTATGGCTACACCTTC
>TRBV29-1|TRBJ1-1|.|.
CSVTTSGHTEAFF
TGCAGCGTAACTACCTCGGGACACACTGAAGCTTTCTTT
>TRBV6-2/TRBV6-3|TRBJ1-2|few|.
CASSYSEESGYGYTF
TGTGCCAGCAGTTACTCGGAGGAGTCGGGCTATGGCTACACCTTC
>TRBV9|TRBJ2-7|many|TRBD2
CASSVAGSGRLEQYF
TGTGCCAGCAGCGTAGCCGGTAGCGGGAGACTCGAGCAGTACTTC
>TRBV9|TRBJ2-7|.|.
CASSETDSWGYEQYF
TGTGCCAGCAGCGAGACGGACAGCTGGGGCTACGAGCAGTACTTC
>TRBV5-1|TRBJ1-5|.|.
CASSLESGQPQHF
TGCGCCAGCAGCTTGGAAAGCGGTCAGCCCCAGCATTTT